The entry below gives a single T cell receptor (beta chain) sequence along with its context. This clone's antigen is unknown. No qualities accompany the bases; no much larger clone lies one base away. The data were obtained in a study of OX40 agonist ivuxolimab in advanced cancers. A note on the overall study: Ivuxolimab was a fully human IgG2 agonistic monoclonal antibody targeting the costimulatory receptor OX40 (CD134). Intravenous ivuxolimab was administered to patients every 2 weeks at six dose levels: 0.01, 0.1, 0.3, 1.5, 3 and 10 mg/kg. Of the roughly 51 patients in dose escalation, some 20 had hepatocellular carcinoma, approximately 15 had melanoma, 9 had renal cell carcinoma and 9 had head and neck cancer. The dose-escalation cohort was 82.7% male with a mean age of approximately 60 years, ranging from about 20 to 85. Patients were allowed to have had prior anti-PD-1, anti-PD-L1 or anti-CTLA-4 therapy, and around two fifths of the dose-escalation patients had been treated with checkpoint inhibitors. Three dose-escalation patients achieved partial responses, one with hepatocellular carcinoma and two with cutaneous melanoma. The purpose of peripheral TCRbeta sequencing was to test whether ivuxolimab changed TCR sequence diversity and led to clonal T-cell expansion. The paper reports the monotherapy dose-escalation portion (N of about 52 patients) of the phase I ivuxolimab trial. The investigation overall reported the following: Low levels of normalized T-cell clonal expansion were also seen in some nonresponding patients. The antigen specificity of the clonally expanded peripheral T cells was not determined. In the 0.1-3.0 mg/kg groups, partial responders were among the patients with the lowest normalized peripheral clonal expansion, particularly in CD8+ T cells. After ivuxolimab, CD8+ T cells had more expanded clones than CD4+ T cells on average. At doses of 0.1 to 3.0 mg/kg, clonal expansion of both CD4+ and CD8+ T cells in blood was seen between baseline and week 6.

Genomic DNA was extracted from sorted cells for sequencing of the TCRbeta CDR3 region. TCRbeta CDR3 regions were sequenced using the immunoSEQ Assay. In its TCRdb copy, this immuneACCESS table keeps in-frame sequences only and misses some clones. Where compared with another copy, unresolved V genes explain less than half of these, and the others have no known cause. This sample gives about 41,000 clones in total; over 75% of them show up just once. The top ten clonotypes cover roughly 3.4% of the sample. From its cysteine to its phenylalanine, the CDR3 spans 14 amino acids. The retained sequence is limited to the CDR3, 42 bases, with the frame set at the first base. V gives up 4 bases and J gives up 0 bases, and the segment between their germline ends measures 11 bases. From a lookup of the germline V gene (reference sequence), CDR1 and CDR2 are SGHNT and YYREEE. Patients with autoimmune disease history or receiving systemic immunosuppression were excluded from the trial. Peripheral blood for TCR sequencing was drawn from every dose cohort at baseline, at cycle 4 day 1 and at cycle 7 day 1. The samples were taken from a phase I, first-in-human, multicenter, open-label dose-escalation trial of ivuxolimab. The trial enrolled adults with locally advanced or metastatic head and neck squamous cell, hepatocellular, melanoma or renal cell carcinoma. Before TCR sequencing, CD4+ T cells and CD8+ T cells were sorted from peripheral blood as separate populations.

This receptor was obtained from an adult with an advanced solid tumor such as melanoma, head and neck, liver or kidney cancer. The sequence joins TRBV5-4 to TRBJ2-7; possibly the D gene is TRBD2, per 5 matching bases. The sample here was CD4+ or CD8+ T cells sorted from blood, taken in a trial of the OX40 agonist ivuxolimab. The encoded CDR3 is CASSRGSLSYEQYF. The sequence in DNA is TGTGCCAGCAGCCGGGGTAGCCTCTCCTACGAGCAGTACTTC.